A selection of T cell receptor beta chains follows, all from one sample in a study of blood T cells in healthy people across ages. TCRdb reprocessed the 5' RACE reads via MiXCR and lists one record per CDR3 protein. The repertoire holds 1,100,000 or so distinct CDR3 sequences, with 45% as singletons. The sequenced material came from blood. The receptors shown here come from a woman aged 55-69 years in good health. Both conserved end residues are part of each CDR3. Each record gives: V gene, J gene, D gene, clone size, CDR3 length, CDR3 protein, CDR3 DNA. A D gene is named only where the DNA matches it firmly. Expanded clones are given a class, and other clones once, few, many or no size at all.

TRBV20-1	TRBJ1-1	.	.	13	CSASVPENTEAFF	TGCAGTGCTAGCGTTCCGGAGAACACTGAAGCTTTCTTT
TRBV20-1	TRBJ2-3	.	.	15	CSAGDSSSSTDTQYF	TGCAGTGCTGGGGACTCAAGTTCTAGCACAGATACGCAGTATTTT
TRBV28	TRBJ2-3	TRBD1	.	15	CASSFTGGAADTQYF	TGTGCCAGCAGTTTCACAGGGGGCGCGGCAGATACGCAGTATTTT
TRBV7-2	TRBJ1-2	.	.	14	CASSPGVGVYGYTF	TGTGCCAGCAGCCCTGGTGTGGGGGTGTATGGCTACACCTTC
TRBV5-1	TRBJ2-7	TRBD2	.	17	CASSFGIAGTQRSTPYF	TGCGCCAGCAGCTTTGGAATAGCGGGAACGCAGAGATCTACGCCGTACTTC
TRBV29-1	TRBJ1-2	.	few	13	CSVEFSSNYGYTF	TGCAGCGTTGAATTCAGCTCTAACTATGGCTACACCTTC
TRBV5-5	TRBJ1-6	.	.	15	CASSPTLGGNSPLHF	TGTGCCAGCAGCCCTACTCTGGGTGGAAATTCACCCCTCCACTTT
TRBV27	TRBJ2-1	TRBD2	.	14	CASTYGRAFDEQFF	TGTGCCAGCACCTACGGGAGGGCCTTCGATGAGCAGTTCTTC
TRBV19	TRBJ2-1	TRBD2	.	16	CASSIDGAGKYNEQFF	TGTGCCAGTAGTATAGATGGAGCGGGGAAATACAATGAGCAGTTCTTC
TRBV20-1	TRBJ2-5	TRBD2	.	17	CSASTPGTSGRPETQYF	TGCAGTGCTAGTACACCCGGGACTAGCGGGAGGCCGGAGACCCAGTACTTC
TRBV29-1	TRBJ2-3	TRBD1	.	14	CSVGMGQGADTQYF	TGCAGCGTTGGCATGGGACAGGGGGCAGATACGCAGTATTTT
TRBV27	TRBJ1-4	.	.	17	CASSLSVGVRTNEKLFF	TGTGCCAGCAGTTTATCGGTAGGGGTTCGAACTAATGAAAAACTGTTTTTT
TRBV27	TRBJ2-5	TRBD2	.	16	CASSFVGGLAAETQYF	TGTGCCAGCAGTTTTGTGGGGGGACTAGCGGCAGAGACCCAGTACTTC
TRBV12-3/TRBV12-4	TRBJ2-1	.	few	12	CASTWSDNEQFF	TGTGCCAGCACATGGAGCGACAATGAGCAGTTCTTC